The rows below give T cell receptor beta chains drawn from one sample of a study of blood T cell repertoires in COVID-19. Some clones are missing from TCRdb's copy, which holds only in-frame ones; the method was immunoSEQ multiplex PCR. The sample carries tens of thousands of clones, more than 75% recorded once. Sequencing used peripheral blood. The receptors shown here come from a woman older than 75 with COVID-19, enrolled during active disease. Both conserved end residues are part of each CDR3. Size is omitted from some rows. Given values are once, few, many or a class for expanded clones.

clone size: NA; V gene: TRBV19; J gene: TRBJ1-2; CDR3 protein: CASTTGWYFTF
clone size: NA; V gene: TRBV27; J gene: TRBJ1-5; CDR3 protein: CASSPRTGLNQPQHF
clone size: NA; V gene: TRBV5-1; J gene: TRBJ1-3; CDR3 protein: CASSTSAVENTIYF
clone size: NA; V gene: TRBV10-2; J gene: TRBJ2-1; CDR3 protein: CASSRTGGYNEQFF
clone size: few; V gene: TRBV7-2; J gene: TRBJ2-1; CDR3 protein: CASSFRGSEQFF
clone size: NA; V gene: TRBV19; J gene: TRBJ1-1; CDR3 protein: CASSRRDRPNTEAFF
clone size: NA; V gene: TRBV5-1; J gene: TRBJ2-1; CDR3 protein: CASSLERVSYNEQFF
clone size: few; V gene: TRBV29-1; J gene: TRBJ1-2; CDR3 protein: CSAAGGIRIGYTF
clone size: NA; V gene: TRBV6-1; J gene: TRBJ1-2; CDR3 protein: CASSEAHTGIYGYTF
clone size: NA; V gene: TRBV24-1; J gene: TRBJ2-1; CDR3 protein: CATSGTSNNEQFF
clone size: NA; V gene: TRBV6-6; J gene: TRBJ1-5; CDR3 protein: CASSSPAATINQPQHF
clone size: NA; V gene: TRBV28; J gene: TRBJ2-1; CDR3 protein: CAAKSQTSGPSSYNEQFF
clone size: NA; V gene: TRBV5-4; J gene: TRBJ1-2; CDR3 protein: CASSPGTVSRYGYTF
clone size: NA; V gene: TRBV29-1; J gene: TRBJ1-1; CDR3 protein: CSVEATAGLSEAFF
clone size: NA; V gene: TRBV4-1; J gene: TRBJ1-4; CDR3 protein: CASSQPYAGGREKLFF
clone size: NA; V gene: TRBV5-4; J gene: TRBJ2-7; CDR3 protein: CASSEGQGEYEQYF
clone size: NA; V gene: TRBV6-2/TRBV6-3; J gene: TRBJ1-2; CDR3 protein: CASSGRGQAINYGYTF
clone size: NA; V gene: TRBV6-1; J gene: TRBJ1-2; CDR3 protein: CASSDAAGGYNGYTF
clone size: NA; V gene: TRBV6-5; J gene: TRBJ1-2; CDR3 protein: CASSFTGGGGYTF
clone size: once; V gene: TRBV30; J gene: TRBJ1-6; CDR3 protein: CAWSVIRGSSPLHF
clone size: NA; V gene: TRBV7-3; J gene: TRBJ2-1; CDR3 protein: CASSLNLGLGEQFF
clone size: NA; V gene: TRBV3-1/TRBV3-2; J gene: TRBJ2-7; CDR3 protein: CASSQLAGVGEQYF
clone size: few; V gene: TRBV4-1; J gene: TRBJ1-1; CDR3 protein: CASSQAGVGTEAFF
clone size: NA; V gene: TRBV5-1; J gene: TRBJ1-6; CDR3 protein: CASSSQGYNSPLHF
clone size: NA; V gene: TRBV7-2; J gene: TRBJ2-3; CDR3 protein: CASSLVPAPISTDTQYF
clone size: NA; V gene: TRBV19; J gene: TRBJ1-5; CDR3 protein: CASTPRKGLRGNQPQHF